The clone carrying this T cell receptor beta chain turned up a few times. Its antigen is currently unknown. Primers for the PCR totalled 60 Vbeta and 13 Jbeta. Repertoires were generated with immunoSEQ multiplex PCR, while TCRdb's copy carries only in-frame clones and drops some. The table lists 210,000 or so clones, around 76% of them singletons. Germline values: CDR1 SGDLS, CDR2 YYNGEE. Trimming left V 7 bases short and J 2 bases short, with 13 bases between. The CDR3 runs 13 residues. This sample stems from a study of cytomegalovirus exposure and HLA in healthy donors. The donors were healthy bone marrow donors. General study points: Later, an analysis showed that TCR beta chains associated with HLA were more clonally expanded than others that were equally common. Evidence from a later analysis indicated that most CMV-associated TCR beta chains looked HLA-restricted. Sequencing artifact likely explains a cluster of highly shared sequence variants.

This chain uses TRBV9 with TRBJ2-7, with D perhaps matching TRBD1 (5 bases). Input material: PBMCs. The sequence derives from a man aged 18 to 30 in good health and CMV-seronegative. CDR3 in amino acids: CASSSDTTYEQYF. DNA of the CDR3: TGTGCCAGCTCGTCGGACACCACCTACGAGCAGTACTTC.